This T cell receptor (beta chain) was profiled in a study of T cell changes during pregnancy in multiple sclerosis (dated by TCRdb to the late 2010s). About the study as a whole: Changes in the T cell repertoire over the course of pregnancy were examined in this study in women with multiple sclerosis.

Turning to this clone: Which antigen it targets is not known. Qualities for individual bases were not recorded, and no much larger clone is one base off.

The library was built by means of the immunoSEQ multiplex PCR assay. TCRdb limited this immuneACCESS table to in-frame rearrangements with V and J called. A share of clones is missing; checked studies link under half to unresolved V genes, and the rest is unexplained. A total of roughly 100,000 clones appear in this sample, approximately 91% of them only once. The ten largest clones take up 2.5% to 3.5% of the sample. The CDR3 runs 13 residues from the cysteine to the phenylalanine. The CDR3 DNA has 39 bases and is translated from base 1. Trimming costs V 7 bases and J 3 bases, and their ends lie 13 bases apart. CDR1 and CDR2, looked up from the germline V gene, are SNHLY and FYNNEI.

The receptor's source is a female donor with multiple sclerosis, enrolled in a pregnancy study. The chain links TRBV2 with TRBJ2-7; possibly the D gene is TRBD1, per 5 matching bases. Material: peripheral blood, obtained in the second trimester of pregnancy. The CDR3: CASTGQGIYEQYF. The sequenced DNA: TGTGCCAGCACCGGCCAGGGTATCTACGAGCAGTACTTC. Extended through the reference TRBV2 and TRBJ2-7 proteins, this CDR3 yields the full variable domain: EPEVTQTPSHQVTQMGQEVILRCVPISNHLYFYWYRQILGQKVEFLVSFYNNEISEKSEIFDDQFSVERPDGSNFTLKIRSTKLEDSAMYFCASTGQGIYEQYFGPGTRLTVT.